This is a list of T cell receptor beta chains from one sample in a study of technical replicates of blood from a handful of donors. Some clones are missing from TCRdb's copy, which holds only in-frame ones; the method was immunoSEQ multiplex PCR. Seen here are tens of thousands of clones, over 75% observed once, and the top ten hold just over 4.5%. Sequencing input: PBMCs. The receptors come from a human donor in good health. Some clones in this sample may be carry-over from other donors' samples. CDR3s include the opening cysteine and the closing phenylalanine or tryptophan. Fields, in order: J gene, D gene, V gene, clone size, CDR3 protein, CDR3 DNA. D genes are given only for firm matches. Some rows have no size entry. The others give once, few or many, or a class for an expanded clone.

j_call: TRBJ2-7; d_call: .; v_call: TRBV18; clone_size: .; cdr3_aa: CASSLTYGSYEQYF; cdr3_nt: TGTGCCAGCTCACTCACCTACGGCTCCTACGAGCAGTACTTC
j_call: TRBJ1-2; d_call: .; v_call: TRBV4-3; clone_size: .; cdr3_aa: CASSQSSNYGYTF; cdr3_nt: TGCGCCAGCAGCCAATCCAGTAACTATGGCTACACCTTC
j_call: TRBJ1-1; d_call: .; v_call: TRBV4-3; clone_size: .; cdr3_aa: CASSRALDSTSNTEAFF; cdr3_nt: TGCGCCAGCAGCCGAGCCCTGGACAGTACCTCCAACACTGAAGCTTTCTTT
j_call: TRBJ2-7; d_call: TRBD1; v_call: TRBV7-9; clone_size: .; cdr3_aa: CASSWDRVFTNEQYF; cdr3_nt: TGTGCCAGCAGCTGGGACAGGGTTTTCACCAACGAGCAGTACTTC
j_call: TRBJ1-2; d_call: TRBD1; v_call: TRBV4-2; clone_size: few; cdr3_aa: CASSQDSAGGRGYTF; cdr3_nt: TGTGCCAGCAGCCAAGATTCGGCAGGGGGCCGTGGCTACACCTTC
j_call: TRBJ1-1; d_call: TRBD1; v_call: TRBV30; clone_size: .; cdr3_aa: CAWSTGGEAFF; cdr3_nt: TGTGCCTGGAGTACAGGGGGTGAAGCTTTCTTT
j_call: TRBJ1-2; d_call: TRBD1; v_call: TRBV5-1; clone_size: few; cdr3_aa: CASSRDRGTWGYTF; cdr3_nt: TGCGCCAGCAGCCGGGACAGGGGGACCTGGGGCTACACCTTC
j_call: TRBJ1-1; d_call: .; v_call: TRBV7-9; clone_size: .; cdr3_aa: CASSLGPGHHKGSTEAFF; cdr3_nt: TGTGCCAGCAGCTTAGGTCCGGGACACCACAAAGGGAGCACTGAAGCTTTCTTT
j_call: TRBJ2-1; d_call: TRBD1; v_call: TRBV4-3; clone_size: .; cdr3_aa: CASSQRQGAAGSNEQFF; cdr3_nt: TGCGCCAGCAGCCAGAGACAGGGGGCGGCTGGAAGCAATGAGCAGTTCTTC
j_call: TRBJ1-4; d_call: TRBD1; v_call: TRBV2; clone_size: .; cdr3_aa: CASITDRINEKLFF; cdr3_nt: TGTGCCAGCATCACGGACAGGATTAATGAAAAACTGTTTTTT
j_call: TRBJ1-1; d_call: .; v_call: TRBV27; clone_size: .; cdr3_aa: CASSSGGRRTEAFF; cdr3_nt: TGTGCCAGCAGTTCGGGGGGGCGCCGTACTGAAGCTTTCTTT
j_call: TRBJ2-2; d_call: TRBD2; v_call: TRBV7-3; clone_size: .; cdr3_aa: CASSLGPPGLAGELFF; cdr3_nt: TGTGCCAGCAGCTTAGGTCCGCCGGGACTAGCCGGGGAGCTGTTTTTT
j_call: TRBJ2-5; d_call: TRBD2; v_call: TRBV27; clone_size: .; cdr3_aa: CASSFRLAGSQTQYF; cdr3_nt: TGTGCCAGCAGTTTTCGACTAGCGGGGAGCCAGACCCAGTACTTC
j_call: TRBJ1-2; d_call: TRBD1; v_call: TRBV9; clone_size: .; cdr3_aa: CASSPQDKGGFYGYTF; cdr3_nt: TGTGCCAGCAGCCCCCAAGATAAAGGGGGCTTCTATGGCTACACCTTC
j_call: TRBJ2-3; d_call: .; v_call: TRBV4-1; clone_size: .; cdr3_aa: CASSQGWRDTDTQYF; cdr3_nt: TGCGCCAGCAGCCAGGGCTGGAGGGACACAGATACGCAGTATTTT
j_call: TRBJ1-1; d_call: .; v_call: TRBV5-6; clone_size: .; cdr3_aa: CASKKRGGGSTEAFF; cdr3_nt: TGTGCCAGCAAAAAACGCGGTGGAGGTAGCACTGAAGCTTTCTTT
j_call: TRBJ2-1; d_call: .; v_call: TRBV7-2; clone_size: .; cdr3_aa: CASSLRGSFGYNEQFF; cdr3_nt: TGTGCCAGCAGCCTCCGGGGGTCTTTCGGCTACAATGAGCAGTTCTTC
j_call: TRBJ1-2; d_call: TRBD1; v_call: TRBV19; clone_size: .; cdr3_aa: CASMRDRDYGYTF; cdr3_nt: TGTGCCAGTATGCGGGACAGGGACTATGGCTACACCTTC
j_call: TRBJ2-2; d_call: .; v_call: TRBV9; clone_size: .; cdr3_aa: CASSVEGGWGELFF; cdr3_nt: TGTGCCAGCAGCGTAGAAGGGGGTTGGGGGGAGCTGTTTTTT
j_call: TRBJ2-2; d_call: .; v_call: TRBV9; clone_size: .; cdr3_aa: CASSVVPSNTGELFF; cdr3_nt: TGTGCCAGCAGCGTTGTCCCATCGAACACCGGGGAGCTGTTTTTT
j_call: TRBJ2-2; d_call: .; v_call: TRBV5-1; clone_size: .; cdr3_aa: CASSLDTANTGELFF; cdr3_nt: TGCGCCAGCAGCTTGGACACCGCGAACACCGGGGAGCTGTTTTTT
j_call: TRBJ2-7; d_call: TRBD1; v_call: TRBV30; clone_size: .; cdr3_aa: CAWSVLLDRGYEQYF; cdr3_nt: TGTGCCTGGAGTGTACTTCTGGACAGGGGGTACGAGCAGTACTTC
j_call: TRBJ1-2; d_call: .; v_call: TRBV7-9; clone_size: .; cdr3_aa: CASSPTEVRGYTF; cdr3_nt: TGTGCCAGCAGCCCAACGGAGGTCCGCGGCTACACCTTC
j_call: TRBJ2-2; d_call: TRBD2; v_call: TRBV7-3; clone_size: .; cdr3_aa: CASSPGGANTGELFF; cdr3_nt: TGTGCCAGCAGCCCCGGGGGGGCGAACACCGGGGAGCTGTTTTTT
j_call: TRBJ2-7; d_call: TRBD2; v_call: TRBV7-9; clone_size: .; cdr3_aa: CASSSHNTGTSVYEQYF; cdr3_nt: TGTGCCAGCAGCTCCCATAATACCGGGACTAGCGTTTACGAGCAGTACTTC
j_call: TRBJ1-3; d_call: .; v_call: TRBV9; clone_size: .; cdr3_aa: CASSDPRAGGDSGNTIYF; cdr3_nt: TGTGCCAGCAGCGACCCTCGGGCGGGGGGTGACTCTGGAAACACCATATATTTT